These 20 T cell receptor beta chains were sequenced from one sample in a study of cytomegalovirus exposure and HLA in healthy donors (dated by TCRdb to about 2017). To prepare the library, the immunoSEQ multiplex PCR assay was applied. A mixture of 60 forward primers for TCR Vbeta segments and 13 reverse primers for TCR Jbeta segments was used in the multiplex PCR. TCRdb obtained this table from immuneACCESS and retained in-frame rearrangements with V and J assigned. These tables miss some clones; where compared with another copy, unresolved V genes account for less than half of the shortfall, and the remainder is unexplained. Counted in this sample were around 100,000 clones; approximately 67% of them appeared once. The biggest ten clones account for about 8.3% of the sample. The material sequenced was PBMCs. These receptor sequences come from a man aged 18-30 years in good health and CMV-seropositive.

Details on this clone: Other DNA sequences in this specimen translate into the identical CDR3. This chain joins TRBV5-4 and TRBJ2-1, with TRBD2 as a possible D gene (6 bases). V was pared by 4 bases and J by 8 bases, with 16 bases between. The CDR3 is 14 amino acids. Germline CDR1 and CDR2: SGHNT and YYREEE (reference sequence). CDR3 in amino acids: CASSPATSRDEQFF. The CDR3 DNA is TGTGCCAGCAGCCCAGCAACTAGCCGCGATGAGCAGTTCTTC.

The genes are TRBV11-3 and TRBJ1-2, with 9 bases aligning to TRBD1. CDR3 length: 16 residues. Looked up from germline, CDR1 is SGHNT and CDR2 is YENEEA. Trimming removed 5 bases from V and 7 bases from J; junction bases left unmatched: 14. The CDR3 coding sequence is TGTGCCAGCAGCCCAACCCAAGGGACAGGGATTTTTGGCTACACCTTC. It yields the protein CASSPTQGTGIFGYTF.

CDR3: CASSFRQGNQPQHF. The DNA for the CDR3 is TGTGCCAGCAGCTTTCGGCAGGGGAATCAGCCCCAGCATTTT. The chain joins TRBV5-6 to TRBJ1-5, with a possible D match to TRBD1 (6 bases). The CDR3 has 14 amino acids. V dropped 2 bases and J dropped 4 bases, with 10 bases sitting between them. From germline, CDR1 is SGHDT and CDR2 YYEEEE.

This clone was observed a few times. The CDR3 here is CASRYAGINTEAFF. The CDR3 DNA follows: TGTGCCAGCAGGTATGCAGGCATCAACACTGAAGCTTTCTTT. The chain recombines TRBV6-1 with TRBJ1-1; D not certain. The CDR3 totals 14 residues. Germline values: CDR1 MNHNS, CDR2 SASEGT. Trimming cost V 6 bases and J 2 bases, with 13 bases left between them.

The J gene is TRBJ2-5, the V gene TRBV5-3; TRBD1 matches 9 bases. TRBV5-3 is known as an ORF, though its function is uncertain. V shed 4 bases, J shed 5 bases, and the junction held 6 bases outside the gene matches. This CDR3 contains 14 residues. The CDR3 DNA reads as TGTGCCAGAAGCGACGGGACAGGGAAGGAGACCCAGTACTTC. Protein sequence: CARSDGTGKETQYF.

This clone occurred a few times. The V gene is TRBV28, the J gene TRBJ1-2, with 11 bases aligning to TRBD1. This CDR3 is built from 21 residues. V lost 4 bases to trimming and J lost 0 bases; unmatched junction nucleotides: 19. Germline CDR1 reads MDHEN; CDR2 reads SYDVKM. The CDR3 DNA is TGTGCCAGCAGTTCACCTACGGGACAGGGGGTTTTGCAAGTGGCTAACTATGGCTACACCTTC. Translation gives CASSSPTGQGVLQVANYGYTF.

The chain combines TRBV5-6 with TRBJ1-4, with unresolved D. This CDR3 region has 13 residues. Germline CDR1 is SGHDT and CDR2 is YYEEEE. V lost 2 bases, J lost 8 bases, and 10 bases lay in between. CDR3 in amino acids: CASSFPGGEKLFF. CDR3 in DNA: TGTGCCAGCAGCTTTCCCGGCGGGGAAAAACTGTTTTTT.

This clone has more than one count but fewer than ten. The rearrangement links TRBV4-2 to TRBJ2-3; D perhaps matches TRBD2 (5 bases). V was trimmed by 1 base and J by 2 bases, leaving 13 bases between them. Germline CDR1 reads LGHNA; CDR2 reads YNFKEQ. CDR3 length: 16 residues. DNA of the CDR3: TGTGCCAGCAGCCAAGGCCCAGCGGCAGCCACAGATACGCAGTATTTT. Translating it yields CASSQGPAAATDTQYF.

The rearrangement uses TRBV7-3 and TRBJ2-3, with 13 positions matching TRBD2. Germline loops: CDR1 SGHTA, CDR2 FQGTGA. The CDR3 spans 15 residues. V shed 0 bases, J shed 9 bases, and the junction held 3 bases outside the gene matches. CDR3 sequence (DNA): TGTGCCAGCAGCTTAACCGGGACTAGCGGGGAGACGCAGTATTTT. Residues: CASSLTGTSGETQYF.

The rearrangement joins TRBV15 to TRBJ1-3; D not resolved. The V gene's germline CDR1 is LNHNV and CDR2 YYDKDF (reference sequence). This CDR3 comprises 14 residues. V lost 4 bases and J lost 0, with 7 bases in between. CDR3 protein: CATSMTNSGNTIYF. DNA of the CDR3: TGTGCCACCAGCATGACTAACTCTGGAAACACCATATATTTT.

This clone was seen a few times. The CDR3 spells CASSPSAGQYTEAFF. Here the CDR3 DNA reads TGCGCCAGCAGCCCCTCCGCAGGGCAGTACACTGAAGCTTTCTTT. The chain combines TRBV5-1 with TRBJ1-1, with a tentative D call TRBD1 (5 bases). The germline V and J ends were trimmed by 4 bases and 3 bases, with 16 bases remaining between them. Germline V lookup: CDR1 SGHRS, CDR2 YFSETQ. The CDR3 loop spans 15 amino acids.

This clone was seen at least ten times. The rearrangement joins TRBV5-6 to TRBJ2-7; D may be TRBD1 (6 bases). Germline loops: CDR1 SGHDT, CDR2 YYEEEE. V was clipped by 4 bases and J by 0 bases, with 11 bases between them. The CDR3 length is 14 residues. The CDR3 region is CASSPEGDSYEQYF. The CDR3 region has the DNA TGTGCCAGCAGCCCTGAGGGGGACTCCTACGAGCAGTACTTC.

This clone has just one count. This CDR3 reads CASSQDREDEQFF. The CDR3 coding sequence is TGTGCCAGCAGCCAAGACAGGGAGGATGAGCAGTTCTTC. The genes are TRBV5-4 and TRBJ2-1; the D gene is possibly TRBD1 (7 bases). The CDR3 has 13 residues. The germline V gene has CDR1 SGHNT and CDR2 YYREEE (reference sequence). Trimming took 4 bases from V and 8 from J, leaving 13 bases between them.

In its sample, this clone was seen a few times. The V gene is TRBV5-1, the J gene TRBJ1-1; TRBD1 agrees at 8 bases. Unmatched junction bases numbered 2, after V lost 3 bases and J lost 1 base. Germline V gives CDR1 SGHRS, CDR2 YFSETQ. This CDR3 comprises 14 residues. Here the CDR3 reads CASSWGTGNTEAFF. DNA of the CDR3: TGCGCCAGCAGCTGGGGGACAGGGAACACTGAAGCTTTCTTT.

This chain connects TRBV10-3 to TRBJ1-1; D may be TRBD1 (5 bases). V gave up 6 bases and J gave up 5 bases, with 10 bases separating them. CDR1 ENHRY and CDR2 SYGVKD come from the germline V gene. The CDR3 is 12 amino acids. The CDR3 bases are TGTGCCATCAGGTTGGGGGGTACTGAAGCTTTCTTT. Protein product: CAIRLGGTEAFF.

The chain couples TRBV28 to TRBJ1-5; 7 nucleotides align to TRBD1. CDR1 and CDR2 (germline): MDHEN, SYDVKM. This CDR3 has 15 residues. Trimming cost V 7 bases and J 3 bases; bases outside gene matches: 9. The CDR3 sequence is CASKAGTVVNQPQHF. CDR3 nucleotides: TGTGCCAGCAAGGCCGGGACAGTGGTCAATCAGCCCCAGCATTTT.

This clone was recorded a few times. The rearrangement uses TRBV7-9 and TRBJ2-7, with TRBD1 matching over 9 bases. Germline assignment: CDR1 SEHNR and CDR2 FQNEAQ (reference sequence). This CDR3 has 12 amino acids. Trimming cost V 6 bases and J 6 bases; bases outside gene matches: 3. Written as DNA, the CDR3 is TGTGCCAGCAGTCCACAGGGGGCCGAGCAGTACTTC. Its translation is CASSPQGAEQYF.

The J gene is TRBJ1-1, the V gene TRBV21-1. TRBV21-1 is a documented pseudogene. This CDR3 is 14 amino acids long. The CDR3 DNA reads as TGTGCCAGCAGCAGCCAAAAGAGGAACACTGAAGCTTTCTTT. Its protein product is CASSSQKRNTEAFF.

A few counts support this clone. The J gene is TRBJ2-5, the V gene TRBV4-2; the match to TRBD2 covers 13 bases. CDR1 is LGHNA and CDR2 is YNFKEQ in the germline V gene. The CDR3 has 18 amino acids. Trimming took 0 bases from V and 6 from J; bases not matched to a gene: 10. The CDR3 sequence: CASSQDPLAGGVVKTQYF. The DNA of the CDR3 is TGTGCCAGCAGCCAAGACCCACTAGCGGGGGGGGTTGTAAAGACCCAGTACTTC.

The chain couples TRBV25-1 to TRBJ2-3, with TRBD1 identical over 9 bases. With 6 bases clipped from V and 2 bases from J, the junction kept 6 bases outside the gene matches. The length of the CDR3 is 15 residues. Germline V CDR1 and CDR2: MGHDK, SYGVNS. CDR3 in amino acids: CASRDRGGVTDTQYF. Here the CDR3 DNA reads TGTGCCAGCAGGGACAGGGGAGGCGTCACAGATACGCAGTATTTT.